These T cell receptor beta chains were read from a single sample in a study of T cells in tuberculosis. Clones were sequenced by immunoSEQ multiplex PCR, and TCRdb holds only the in-frame ones, with some missing. This sample carries tens of thousands of clones, roughly 95% of them seen once, and the ten largest clones take about 8%. Sequenced material: PBMCs. The receptors come from a donor between 10 and 35 years old with latent tuberculosis or without tuberculosis infection. The CDR3 runs from the conserved cysteine through the conserved F or W. A D gene is named only where the DNA matches it firmly. Size values are once, few and many counts, or a class for expanded clones, and some rows have none.

>.|TRBJ2-4|.|TRBV5-4
CASSPVRGSGIQYF
TGTGCCAGCAGCCCCGTGAGGGGGTCCGGCATTCAGTACTTC
>once|TRBJ2-3|.|TRBV5-4
CASSPSSGSTDTQYF
TGTGCCAGCAGTCCTAGCAGCGGGAGCACAGATACGCAGTATTTT
>few|TRBJ2-1|.|TRBV28
CASSLSEPYNEQFF
TGTGCCAGCAGTTTATCAGAACCCTACAATGAGCAGTTCTTC
>once|TRBJ1-5|.|TRBV18
CASSPLGHPSNQPQHF
TGTGCCAGCTCACCGTTAGGACATCCAAGCAATCAGCCCCAGCATTTT
>.|TRBJ2-1|.|TRBV5-1
CASSLARGEQFF
TGCGCCAGCAGCTTGGCCAGGGGTGAGCAGTTCTTC
>.|TRBJ1-2|.|TRBV30
CAWSRGYGYTF
TGTGCCTGGTCCCGGGGTTACGGCTACACCTTC
>.|TRBJ1-1|TRBD1|TRBV28
CASSFYRGRVTPEAFF
TGTGCCAGCAGTTTTTATAGGGGGCGGGTAACCCCTGAAGCTTTCTTT
>.|TRBJ2-1|.|TRBV27
CASSLYRNNEQFF
TGTGCCAGCAGTTTATACAGAAACAATGAGCAGTTCTTC
>.|TRBJ1-1|TRBD1|TRBV30
CAWSVRTGRHTEAFF
TGTGCCTGGAGTGTCCGGACAGGAAGGCACACTGAAGCTTTCTTT
>once|TRBJ2-1|.|TRBV13
CASSLVGPRGNEQFF
TGTGCCAGCAGCTTAGTTGGCCCCCGAGGAAATGAGCAGTTCTTC
>.|TRBJ1-5|.|TRBV7-3
CASSSSRRGSQPQHF
TGTGCCAGCAGCAGCTCCCGGAGGGGCAGTCAGCCCCAGCATTTT
>.|TRBJ2-7|.|TRBV5-7
CASSLAVSYRDYEQYF
TGTGCCAGCAGCTTGGCCGTGTCGTACAGGGACTACGAGCAGTACTTC
>.|TRBJ2-2|.|TRBV25-1
CASNRDGELFF
TGTGCCAGCAACAGGGACGGGGAGCTGTTTTTT
>.|TRBJ2-5|TRBD1|TRBV28
CASSPRQGRYLDLQETQYF
TGTGCCAGCAGTCCCCGACAGGGTAGGTACCTAGATCTCCAAGAGACCCAGTACTTC
>.|TRBJ1-4|.|TRBV7-6
CASSRSAGAREKLFF
TGTGCCAGCAGCCGTTCCGCAGGGGCTAGAGAAAAACTGTTTTTT
>.|TRBJ2-1|.|TRBV7-7
CASSLAANNEQFF
TGTGCTAGCAGCTTAGCGGCAAACAATGAGCAGTTCTTC
>.|TRBJ2-1|.|TRBV6-1
CASSETITSEQFF
TGTGCCAGCAGTGAAACCATAACTAGTGAGCAGTTCTTC
>once|TRBJ2-5|TRBD2|TRBV5-1
CASRAGSGAGKTQYF
TGCGCCAGCCGTGCGGGGAGCGGGGCGGGGAAGACCCAGTACTTC
>.|TRBJ2-3|.|TRBV19
CASGATWSDTQYF
TGTGCCAGTGGAGCTACCTGGTCGGATACGCAGTATTTT
>.|TRBJ2-2|.|TRBV2
CASQGTTNTGELFF
TGTGCCAGCCAAGGCACTACGAACACCGGGGAGCTGTTTTTT
>.|TRBJ2-5|TRBD2|TRBV18
CASSPGLASGPSQETQYF
TGTGCCAGCTCACCGGGTCTGGCTAGCGGGCCGTCTCAAGAGACCCAGTACTTC
>.|TRBJ2-5|.|TRBV28
CASSRIQPWETQYF
TGTGCCAGCAGTAGAATACAGCCCTGGGAGACCCAGTACTTC
>.|TRBJ2-7|.|TRBV5-4
CASSSRLNLREQYF
TGTGCCAGCAGCTCTCGACTGAACCTACGGGAGCAGTACTTC
>.|TRBJ2-2|TRBD2|TRBV28
CASTTGLAGVKWTGELFF
TGTGCCAGCACCACGGGACTAGCGGGAGTGAAGTGGACCGGGGAGCTGTTTTTT
>few|TRBJ2-2|TRBD1|TRBV4-2
CASSRPQGANTGELFF
TGTGCCAGCAGCCGCCCACAGGGGGCGAACACCGGGGAGCTGTTTTTT
>.|TRBJ1-5|.|TRBV4-1
CASSQEVVSGKPQHF
TGCGCCAGCAGCCAAGAAGTGGTTTCGGGAAAGCCCCAGCATTTT
>.|TRBJ1-5|.|TRBV23-1
CASKNREIDQPQHF
TGCGCCAGCAAAAACAGGGAAATCGATCAGCCCCAGCATTTT
>.|TRBJ1-2|.|TRBV19
CASSSFHDGEYGYTF
TGTGCCAGTTCCTCATTCCACGACGGGGAATATGGCTACACCTTC
>.|TRBJ2-5|TRBD2|TRBV2
CASSDPSGQETQYF
TGTGCCAGCAGTGACCCTAGCGGGCAAGAGACCCAGTACTTC
>once|TRBJ2-7|TRBD1|TRBV19
CASSIGTGGYEQYF
TGTGCCAGTAGTATCGGGACAGGGGGCTACGAGCAGTACTTC
>.|TRBJ2-1|TRBD2|TRBV7-8
CASIPGRGRLYNEQFF
TGTGCCAGCATCCCGGGACGCGGGAGACTCTACAATGAGCAGTTCTTC
>.|TRBJ2-7|TRBD1|TRBV5-6
CASSETGPSYEQYF
TGTGCCAGCAGCGAGACAGGGCCCTCCTACGAGCAGTACTTC
>.|TRBJ1-1|TRBD1|TRBV5-1
CASSLEGAHTEAFF
TGCGCCAGCAGCTTGGAGGGGGCCCACACTGAAGCTTTCTTT
>.|TRBJ2-2|.|TRBV7-9
CASSLGQGNTNTGELFF
TGTGCCAGCAGCTTAGGGCAGGGGAATACGAACACCGGGGAGCTGTTTTTT
>.|TRBJ2-3|.|TRBV20-1
CSADITDTQYF
TGCAGTGCCGACATCACAGATACGCAGTATTTT
>.|TRBJ2-1|.|TRBV29-1
CSVEVGGTYNEQFF
TGCAGCGTTGAGGTCGGGGGAACCTACAATGAGCAGTTCTTC
>.|TRBJ1-2|.|TRBV7-7
CASSPLSSNYGYTF
TGTGCTAGCAGCCCCCTTAGCTCTAACTATGGCTACACCTTC
>.|TRBJ2-3|TRBD2|TRBV29-1
CSVESGLAATDTQYF
TGCAGCGTTGAATCCGGACTAGCGGCCACAGATACGCAGTATTTT
>.|TRBJ1-2|TRBD1|TRBV14
CASSQGQGYGYTF
TGTGCCAGCAGCCAAGGACAGGGCTATGGCTACACCTTC
>.|TRBJ2-1|TRBD1|TRBV5-1
CASSLVGQAYNEQFF
TGCGCCAGCAGCTTGGTAGGACAGGCATACAATGAGCAGTTCTTC
>.|TRBJ2-7|TRBD1|TRBV10-1
CASSGQGQSYEQYF
TGCGCCAGCAGCGGACAGGGTCAATCCTACGAGCAGTACTTC
>.|TRBJ2-5|.|TRBV30
CASSAATQETQYF
TGTGCCTCCTCGGCGGCTACACAAGAGACCCAGTACTTC